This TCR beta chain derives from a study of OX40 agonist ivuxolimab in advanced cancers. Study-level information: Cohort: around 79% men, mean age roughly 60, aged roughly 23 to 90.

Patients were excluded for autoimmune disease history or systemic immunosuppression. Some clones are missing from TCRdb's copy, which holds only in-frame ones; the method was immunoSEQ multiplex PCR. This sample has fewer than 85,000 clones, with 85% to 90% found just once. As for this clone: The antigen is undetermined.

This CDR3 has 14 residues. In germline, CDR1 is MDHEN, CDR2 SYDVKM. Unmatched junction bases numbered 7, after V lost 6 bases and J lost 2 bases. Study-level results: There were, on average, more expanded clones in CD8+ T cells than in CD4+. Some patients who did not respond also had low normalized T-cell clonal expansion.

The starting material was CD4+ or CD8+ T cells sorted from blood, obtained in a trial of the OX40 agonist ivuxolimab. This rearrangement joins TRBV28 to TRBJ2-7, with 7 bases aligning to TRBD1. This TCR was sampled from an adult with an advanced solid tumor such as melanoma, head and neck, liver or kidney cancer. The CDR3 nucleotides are TGTGCCAGCAGCATCGGACAGGCCGCCTACGAGCAGTACTTC. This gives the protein CASSIGQAAYEQYF.